What follows are 11 T cell receptor beta chains derived from one specimen sequenced in a study of T cell responses to AZD1222 COVID-19 vaccine. The data were produced by immunoSEQ multiplex PCR, yet TCRdb's version contains in-frame clones alone and is incomplete. The sample includes 190,000 or so clones, roughly 92% seen only once; the top ten take about 1%. Specimen: peripheral blood, collected 28 days after the second AZD1222 dose. These receptors came from an adult who received the AZD1222 COVID-19 vaccine.

The CDR3 is CASSLPTGATDTQYF. The CDR3 bases are TGTGCCAGCAGCTTGCCTACAGGGGCGACAGATACGCAGTATTTT. The chain joins TRBV7-9 to TRBJ2-3, with 7 positions matching TRBD1. Germline CDR1 reads SEHNR; CDR2 reads FQNEAQ (reference sequence). The CDR3 has 15 residues. With V trimmed by 3 bases and J by 3 bases, 6 bases remained unmatched.

The rearrangement links TRBV3-1 (or the pseudogene TRBV3-2) to TRBJ1-2, with TRBD1 matching over 8 bases. Germline V gene data show CDR1 as LGHDT and CDR2 as YNNKEL (reference sequence). V lost 0 bases and J lost 1; bases outside the gene matches: 7. This CDR3 comprises 17 residues. The CDR3 DNA sequence: TGTGCCAGCAGCCAAGATCGGTGGACAGGGAGTAACTATGGCTACACCTTC. Its translation: CASSQDRWTGSNYGYTF.

The rearrangement joins TRBV6-5 to TRBJ2-3; D may be TRBD1 or TRBD2 (6 bases each). Germline CDR1 and CDR2: MNHEY and SVGAGI. The ends were cut back, 6 bases at V and 0 bases at J, with 13 bases in the middle. The CDR3 loop spans 15 amino acids. CDR3 residues: CASSLGGFSTDTQYF. In DNA form, the CDR3 reads TGTGCCAGCAGCTTAGGGGGGTTTAGCACAGATACGCAGTATTTT.

The rearrangement uses TRBV3-1 (or the pseudogene TRBV3-2) and TRBJ2-3, with 8 nucleotides matching TRBD2. CDR1 is LGHDT, CDR2 YNNKEL, per germline (reference sequence). CDR3 length: 16 residues. The J segment lost 4 bases and the V segment lost 6 bases, leaving 12 bases of the junction unmatched. CDR3 bases: TGTGCCAGCAGGCCCTCTTGGGCGGGGGGCGCAGATACGCAGTATTTT. Its protein is CASRPSWAGGADTQYF.

This clone is a singleton in its sample. Other DNA variants within this sample encode the same CDR3. V usage is TRBV14 and J usage is TRBJ2-7; D uncertain. V lost 4 bases to trimming and J lost 4 bases, with 5 bases between them. There are 11 residues in the CDR3. Germline V CDR1 and CDR2: SGHDN, FVKESK. CDR3: CASSRGYEQYF. As DNA, the CDR3 is TGTGCCAGCAGCCGGGGTTACGAGCAGTACTTC.

The chain uses TRBV7-2 and TRBJ2-7; D is ambiguous. The CDR3 loop spans 14 amino acids. The ends were cut back, 3 bases at V and 0 bases at J, with 9 bases in the middle. CDR1 is SGHTA and CDR2 is FQGNSA in the germline V gene. CDR3 sequence (DNA): TGTGCCAGCAGCTTTTTCCTAGACTCCTACGAGCAGTACTTC. This gives the protein CASSFFLDSYEQYF.

The chain couples TRBV3-1 (or the pseudogene TRBV3-2) to TRBJ1-2, with no clear D. Germline CDR1 is LGHDT and CDR2 is YNNKEL (reference sequence). The CDR3 loop spans 13 amino acids. The germline V and J ends were trimmed by 5 bases and 4 bases, with 11 bases remaining between them. In nucleotides, the CDR3 is TGTGCCAGCAGCTCCCGCGAGGTCTATGGCTACACCTTC. Translating it yields CASSSREVYGYTF.

The V gene is TRBV29-1, the J gene TRBJ2-7; D uncertain. The V and J ends lost 4 bases and 5 bases respectively, with 6 bases between them. The CDR3 is made up of 10 amino acids. CDR1 is SQVTM and CDR2 is ANQGSEA in the germline V gene. For the CDR3, the DNA is TGCAGCGTTGTGGGCCACGAGCAGTACTTC. Amino acids: CSVVGHEQYF.

This clone has only a few counts. This chain connects TRBV4-1 to TRBJ1-3; no definite D call. The germline V gene encodes CDR1 MGHRA and CDR2 YSYEKL. This CDR3 region has 17 residues. Trimming removed 4 bases at V and 0 bases at J, with 16 bases between. In DNA form, the CDR3 reads TGCGCCAGCAGCCCCTTAGTCGGACGGCACTCTGGAAACACCATATATTTT. Its protein is CASSPLVGRHSGNTIYF.

The V gene is TRBV30, the J gene TRBJ1-6, with D perhaps TRBD1 (6 bases). V lost 5 bases to trimming and J lost 6 bases, with 20 bases between them. CDR3 size: 16 residues. Per germline, CDR1 GTSNPN and CDR2 SVGIG (reference sequence). CDR3 residues: CAWGDKRGKVNSPLHF. The CDR3 nucleotides are TGTGCCTGGGGGGACAAGCGGGGCAAGGTTAATTCACCCCTCCACTTT.

This chain joins TRBV28 and TRBJ1-5; 8 nucleotides agree with TRBD1. V shed 2 bases and J 2 bases; nucleotides not matched to a gene: 5. The CDR3 runs to 16 residues. Germline loops: CDR1 MDHEN, CDR2 SYDVKM. The CDR3 DNA reads TGTGCCAGCAGTTTACCGACAGGGGTGGGCAATCAGCCCCAGCATTTT. This sequence encodes CASSLPTGVGNQPQHF.